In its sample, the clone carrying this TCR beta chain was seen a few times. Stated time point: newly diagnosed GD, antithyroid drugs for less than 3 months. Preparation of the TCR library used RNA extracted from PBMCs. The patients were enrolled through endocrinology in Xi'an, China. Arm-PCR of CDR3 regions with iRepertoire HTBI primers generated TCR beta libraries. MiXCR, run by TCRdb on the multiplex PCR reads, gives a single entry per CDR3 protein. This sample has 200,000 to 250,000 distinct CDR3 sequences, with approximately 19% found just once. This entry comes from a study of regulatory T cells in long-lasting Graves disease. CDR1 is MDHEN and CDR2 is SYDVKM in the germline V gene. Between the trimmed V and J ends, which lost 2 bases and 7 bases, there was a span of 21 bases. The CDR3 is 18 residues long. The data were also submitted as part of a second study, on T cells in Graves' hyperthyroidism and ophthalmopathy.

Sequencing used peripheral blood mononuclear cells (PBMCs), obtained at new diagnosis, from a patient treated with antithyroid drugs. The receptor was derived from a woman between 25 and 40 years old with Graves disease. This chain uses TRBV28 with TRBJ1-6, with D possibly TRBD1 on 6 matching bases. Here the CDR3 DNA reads TGTGCCAGCAGTTTACCTCAACAGGGAAGGAAAGGCAATTCACCCCTCCACTTT. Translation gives CASSLPQQGRKGNSPLHF.